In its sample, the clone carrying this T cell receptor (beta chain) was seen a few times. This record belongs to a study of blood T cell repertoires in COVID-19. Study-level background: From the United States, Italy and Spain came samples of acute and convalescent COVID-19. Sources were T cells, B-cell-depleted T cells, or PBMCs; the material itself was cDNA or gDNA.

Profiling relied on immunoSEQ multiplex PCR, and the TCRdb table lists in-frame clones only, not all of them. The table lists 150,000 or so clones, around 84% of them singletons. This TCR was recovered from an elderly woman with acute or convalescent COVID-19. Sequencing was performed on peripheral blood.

This CDR3 reads CASSIRVSQPQHF. The CDR3 DNA follows: TGTGCCAGTAGTATCAGGGTTAGCCAGCCCCAGCATTTT. The chain combines TRBV19 with TRBJ1-5; weak D call: TRBD1 (5 bases). The V gene's germline CDR1 is LNHDA and CDR2 SQIVND (reference sequence). The CDR3 consists of 13 residues. Trimming took off 3 bases at V and 7 bases at J, with 10 bases between the two ends.